This passage covers 26 T cell receptor beta chains from one sample sequenced in a study of T cells in women clearing cervical HPV infection. The protocol was immunoSEQ multiplex PCR, while the TCRdb copy is restricted to in-frame clones and leaves out a portion. Its table records tens of thousands of clones. Sequenced sample: blood buffy coat. The receptors were gathered from a woman aged 18 to 75 with a cervical HPV16 infection that either progressed to CIN3+ or cleared (not recorded which).

Worth noting for this clone: Read sequence stops 3 residues before the CDR3 end, and the germline J gene provides the missing end. V and J are TRBV5-1 and TRBJ2-7, with 7 bases lining up with TRBD2. CDR3 size: 15 residues. After removal of 0 bases from V and 0 bases from J, the junction contained 3 bases not matched to a gene. The germline CDR1 and CDR2 sequences are SGHRS and YFSETQ. Incomplete CDR3 DNA: TGCGCCAGCAGCTTGGATGCTAGCGGCTCCTACGAG. Translating it yields CASSLDASGSYE. The whole CDR3 protein is CASSLDASGSYEQYF.

As for this clone: The read stops 3 residues short of the end of the CDR3; the missing end is completed from the germline J gene. This sequence joins TRBV29-1 and TRBJ1-1; possible D gene TRBD1, 6 bases. V dropped 7 bases and J dropped 3 bases, with 12 bases sitting between them. Germline V CDR1 and CDR2: SQVTM, ANQGSEA. This CDR3 has 12 amino acids. CDR3 DNA (partial): TGCAGCGATCAGGGGAAGTACACTGAA. This translates into CSDQGKYTE. The CDR3 in full is CSDQGKYTEAFF.

A note on this clone: With the read ending 3 residues before the CDR3 end, the germline J gene is used to fill in that end. This chain links TRBV20-1 with TRBJ2-4; D call uncertain. CDR3 length: 14 residues. Deletions cut 3 bases from V and 5 bases from J, with 14 bases between. In germline, CDR1 is DFQATT, CDR2 SNEGSKA (reference sequence). The covered CDR3 bases are TGCAGTGCTAGGTTCCCGGGTGCGGAAAACATT. It yields the protein CSARFPGAENI. The complete CDR3 sequence is CSARFPGAENIQYF.

In the case of this clone: Sequencing ends 3 residues short of the CDR3 end; the germline J gene provides the rest. V gene TRBV28 combines with J gene TRBJ1-2; D possibly corresponds to TRBD1 (5 bases). The V end was cut by 3 bases, the J end by 4 bases, with 15 bases between. The CDR3 covers 15 residues. Per germline, CDR1 MDHEN and CDR2 SYDVKM. This CDR3 is CASSFKGRGSYGYTF. The covered CDR3 bases are TGTGCCAGCAGTTTTAAGGGGCGGGGCTCCTATGGC.

Measured by frequency, this clone is medium-sized (0.01 to 0.1%). The read ends 3 residues shy of where the CDR3 ends; the end is completed using the germline J gene. The chain links TRBV7-2 to TRBJ1-1; D is ambiguous. The CDR3 is 14 amino acids. V gave up 5 bases and J gave up 1 base, with 11 bases separating them. The germline V gene encodes CDR1 SGHTA and CDR2 FQGNSA. The sequenced CDR3 bases are TGTGCCAGCAGCCTCTCCGCGGGGAACACTGAA. Its protein is CASSLSAGNTE. The whole CDR3 reads CASSLSAGNTEAFF.

Details on this clone: Read coverage stops 3 residues before the CDR3 terminus; the germline J gene supplies the remainder. This chain uses TRBV7-7 with TRBJ2-1; unclear D gene. This CDR3 is 13 amino acids long. Germline V lookup: CDR1 SSHAT, CDR2 FNYEAQ (reference sequence). Trimming pared 4 bases from V and 8 bases from J, leaving 12 bases between. The sequenced CDR3 bases are TGTGCCAGCAGCTCATCAACCACTGATGAG. Translation: CASSSSTTDE. The entire CDR3 protein is CASSSSTTDEQFF.

As concerns this clone: The observed sequence ends 3 residues before the CDR3 terminus, with the missing tail filled in from the germline J gene. The chain has TRBV18 and TRBJ1-2, with TRBD1 matching over 11 bases. Germline CDR1 and CDR2: KGHSH and LQKENI. The V segment lost 3 bases and the J segment 5 bases; nucleotides outside the gene matches: 17. This CDR3 comprises 19 residues. CDR3 DNA (partial): TGTGCCAGCTCACCCGGAGGACAGGGGGCCTCATCTTGGAGATATGGC. Its translation: CASSPGGQGASSWRYG. The CDR3 in its entirety is CASSPGGQGASSWRYGYTF.

Details on this clone: The read stops 3 residues short of the end of the CDR3; the missing end is completed from the germline J gene. The chain links TRBV11-2 to TRBJ2-4, with no clear D. Germline V gene data show CDR1 as SGHAT and CDR2 as FQNNGV. CDR3 length: 13 amino acids. Trimming removed 3 bases at V and 4 bases at J, with 7 bases between. The CDR3 protein is CASSFYGKNIQYF. The CDR3 bases that were read are TGTGCCAGCAGCTTCTACGGGAAAAACATT.

Turning to this clone: Coverage ceases 3 residues before the CDR3 finishes, and the germline J gene fills in the end. V is TRBV11-2 and J is TRBJ2-2, with 8 bases that match TRBD1. This CDR3 region has 15 residues. J lost 7 bases, V lost 2 bases, and 6 bases had no gene match. Germline V gene data show CDR1 as SGHAT and CDR2 as FQNNGV. The CDR3 reads CASSLSQGAGGELFF. The CDR3 bases that were read are TGTGCCAGCAGCTTATCTCAGGGGGCGGGCGGGGAG. The full variable domain, its missing parts supplied by reference TRBV11-2 and TRBJ2-2, is EAGVAQSPRYKIIEKRQSVAFWCNPISGHATLYWYQQILGQGPKLLIQFQNNGVVDDSQLPKDRFSAERLKGVDSTLKIQPAKLEDSAVYLCASSLSQGAGGELFFGEGSRLTVL.

As for this clone: The observed sequence ends 3 residues before the CDR3 terminus, with the missing tail filled in from the germline J gene. This sequence joins TRBV29-1 and TRBJ2-5, with a tentative D call TRBD1 (5 bases). Germline loops: CDR1 SQVTM, CDR2 ANQGSEA. The CDR3 extends over 13 amino acids. With 4 bases removed from V and 4 bases from J, the gap between germline ends came to 13 bases. The CDR3 region is CSVGGSVSETQYF. CDR3 DNA, as far as it was read: TGCAGCGTTGGGGGCAGCGTTTCAGAGACC.

Notes on this clone: The read comes to an end 3 residues before the CDR3 does, leaving the germline J gene to fill in the end. V gene TRBV7-6 combines with J gene TRBJ2-5; 12 bases are shared with TRBD2. Germline V CDR1 and CDR2: SGHVS, FNYEAQ. This CDR3 has 15 amino acids. With 6 bases clipped from V and 5 bases from J, the junction kept 7 bases outside the gene matches. This CDR3 is CASSLAGGPYETQYF. Partial CDR3 DNA: TGTGCCAGCAGTCTAGCGGGGGGGCCATACGAGACC.

Concerning this clone: The sequence runs out 3 residues before the end of the CDR3; the remainder is reconstructed from the germline J gene. The rearrangement links TRBV18 to TRBJ2-1, with 13 bases fitting TRBD2. CDR3 length equals 16 residues. Germline V lookup: CDR1 KGHSH, CDR2 LQKENI. Germline trimming cut 3 bases from V and 4 bases from J; bases unmatched to any gene: 3. The part of the CDR3 DNA that was read is TGTGCCAGCTCACCGGGACTAGCGGGGAAATACAATGAG. Translating it yields CASSPGLAGKYNE. The whole CDR3 region reads CASSPGLAGKYNEQFF.

Of note for this clone: Read data end 3 residues before the CDR3 end; the end is taken from the germline J gene. The chain is built from TRBV11-3 and TRBJ1-4; no clear D gene. The CDR3 runs 15 residues. Trimming shortened V by 1 base and J by 4 bases, and 10 bases separated the two germline ends. Germline loops: CDR1 SGHNT, CDR2 YENEEA. The DNA read from the CDR3 is TGTGCCAGCAGCTTAGTCAGCGGGGTTAATGAAAAA. Amino acids: CASSLVSGVNEK. The full CDR3 is CASSLVSGVNEKLFF.

Details on this clone: The read ends 3 residues shy of where the CDR3 ends; the end is completed using the germline J gene. The chain combines TRBV28 with TRBJ1-2; D gene unclear. V lost 7 bases to trimming and J lost 0 bases, with 12 bases between them. Per germline, CDR1 MDHEN and CDR2 SYDVKM. The CDR3 spans 14 residues. The CDR3 bases that were read are TGTGCCAGCAACATAGCGTCCTCTAACTATGGC. It codes for CASNIASSNYG. In full, the CDR3 is CASNIASSNYGYTF.

As regards this clone: The CDR3 is cut off 3 residues early in the read; its end comes from the germline J gene. The chain employs TRBV15 and TRBJ2-1; 7 positions agree with TRBD2. CDR3 length: 14 residues. Germline V lookup: CDR1 LNHNV, CDR2 YYDKDF (reference sequence). The J segment lost 4 bases and the V segment lost 6 bases, leaving 6 bases of the junction unmatched. The CDR3 here is CATRSSGVYNEQFF. The DNA read from the CDR3 is TGTGCCACCAGGTCCAGCGGGGTATACAATGAG.

Regarding this clone: Read data end 3 residues before the CDR3 end; the end is taken from the germline J gene. V usage is TRBV5-1 and J usage is TRBJ2-2; 11 bases line up with TRBD2. With 4 bases clipped from V and 3 bases from J, the junction kept 14 bases outside the gene matches. CDR3 size: 19 residues. Germline-derived CDR1 and CDR2 are SGHRS and YFSETQ. The covered CDR3 bases are TGCGCCAGCAGCCAGCCTCCCGGGACTAGCGGACCCTACACCGGGGAG. It specifies CASSQPPGTSGPYTGE. The full CDR3 is CASSQPPGTSGPYTGELFF.

About this clone: The DNA ends 3 residues before the CDR3 does, and the rest of the CDR3 is filled in from the germline J gene. This sequence joins TRBV11-2 and TRBJ2-7; tentatively, D is TRBD2 (5 bases). Germline values: CDR1 SGHAT, CDR2 FQNNGV. V was clipped by 1 base and J by 3 bases, with 13 bases between them. The CDR3 has 15 residues. The CDR3 sequence: CASSLVRVDFYEQYF. The sequenced CDR3 bases are TGTGCCAGCAGCTTAGTACGGGTGGACTTCTACGAG. Using reference TRBV11-2 and TRBJ2-7 for the parts outside the CDR3, the full variable domain is EAGVAQSPRYKIIEKRQSVAFWCNPISGHATLYWYQQILGQGPKLLIQFQNNGVVDDSQLPKDRFSAERLKGVDSTLKIQPAKLEDSAVYLCASSLVRVDFYEQYFGPGTRLTVT.

The CDR3 protein is CATSYSPSGEQYF. The DNA read from the CDR3 is TGTGCCACCAGCTACTCACCCTCTGGCGAG. The chain combines TRBV15 with TRBJ2-7; no clear D. The read terminates 3 residues before the CDR3 end, so the remaining end is supplied by the germline J gene. CDR1 is LNHNV and CDR2 is YYDKDF in the germline V gene (reference sequence). V lost 5 bases, J lost 6 bases, and 14 bases lay in between. This CDR3 comprises 13 residues.

On this clone itself: The CDR3 goes on 3 residues after the read ends, and that part is filled in from the germline J gene. This rearrangement joins TRBV10-3 to TRBJ2-1, with TRBD1 matching 9 bases. CDR1 and CDR2 (germline): ENHRY, SYGVKD. V shed 10 bases and J 7 bases; nucleotides not matched to a gene: 11. The CDR3 totals 14 residues. CDR3 loop: CATWTGESGNEQFF. CDR3 bases read: TGTGCCACCTGGACAGGGGAATCTGGGAATGAG.

About this clone itself: The read stops 3 residues short of the end of the CDR3; the missing end is completed from the germline J gene. The chain recombines TRBV4-2 with TRBJ1-1; D is perhaps TRBD1 (5 bases). Germline CDR1 is LGHNA and CDR2 is YNFKEQ. V was trimmed by 5 bases and J by 0 bases, leaving 13 bases between them. The CDR3 extends over 15 amino acids. The CDR3 loop reads CASSGGAQMNTEAFF. The CDR3 bases that were read are TGTGCCAGCAGCGGCGGGGCACAGATGAACACTGAA.

About this clone: The missing CDR3 end, 3 residues past where the read stops, is filled in from the germline J gene. The chain has TRBV19 and TRBJ1-2; 8 bases agree with TRBD1. Looked up from germline, CDR1 is LNHDA and CDR2 is SQIVND (reference sequence). This CDR3 region has 13 residues. CDR3 residues: CASLLDRGHDYTF. The covered CDR3 bases are TGTGCCAGCCTACTCGACAGGGGTCATGAC.

Comment on this clone: The read ends 3 residues shy of where the CDR3 ends; the end is completed using the germline J gene. This sample also contains other DNA sequences that code for the same CDR3. This rearrangement joins TRBV6-4 to TRBJ2-3; 12 nucleotides line up with TRBD2. V dropped 6 bases and J dropped 3; count of bases not matched to a gene: 4. This CDR3 region has 15 residues. Germline V CDR1 and CDR2: MRHNA, SNTAGT. The part of the CDR3 DNA that was read is TGTGCCAGCAGCCTCACTAGCGGGGGGACAGATACG. Its translation: CASSLTSGGTDT. The whole CDR3 reads CASSLTSGGTDTQYF.

Remarks on this clone: Read sequence stops 3 residues before the CDR3 end, and the germline J gene provides the missing end. The chain has TRBV5-1 and TRBJ2-2, with 11 bases lining up with TRBD2. The junction had 2 bases not matched to a gene; V was cut back by 6 bases and J by 4 bases. From germline, CDR1 is SGHRS and CDR2 YFSETQ. The length of the CDR3 is 14 residues. This chain's CDR3 is CASKGTSGTGELFF. CDR3 bases read: TGCGCCAGCAAAGGGACTAGCGGCACCGGGGAG.

As for this clone: The CDR3 end is not reached by the read, which stops 3 residues before it; the germline J gene fills it in. The gene calls are TRBV5-1 and TRBJ2-5; D is unclear. With 3 bases removed from V and 2 bases from J, the gap between germline ends came to 11 bases. Germline CDR1 SGHRS, CDR2 YFSETQ. The CDR3 totals 14 residues. CDR3 bases read: TGCGCCAGCAGCTCCTATACTTTTCAAGAGACC. It yields the protein CASSSYTFQET. The entire CDR3 reads CASSSYTFQETQYF.

Remarks on this clone: The read ends 3 residues early relative to the CDR3; the germline J gene fills the gap. This chain connects TRBV19 to TRBJ2-6; D might be TRBD2 (5 bases). The germline V gene encodes CDR1 LNHDA and CDR2 SQIVND (reference sequence). Trimming removed 5 bases from V and 0 bases from J, with 23 bases in between. This CDR3 contains 20 residues. The CDR3 DNA, read in part, is TGTGCCAGTAGTGCGGGTCGTCCCGGCCGGAGTAGCTCTGGGGCCAACGTC. Translating gives CASSAGRPGRSSSGANV. The full CDR3 reads CASSAGRPGRSSSGANVLTF. Full variable domain (outside the CDR3, taken from reference TRBV19 and TRBJ2-6): DGGITQSPKYLFRKEGQNVTLSCEQNLNHDAMYWYRQDPGQGLRLIYYSQIVNDFQKGDIAEGYSVSREKKESFPLTVTSAQKNPTAFYLCASSAGRPGRSSSGANVLTFGAGSRLTVL.

Points on this clone: The CDR3 extends 3 residues past the end of the read, so its final part is completed from the germline J gene. The chain joins TRBV14 to TRBJ1-1, with 9 bases aligning to TRBD1. Looked up from germline, CDR1 is SGHDN and CDR2 is FVKESK. V lost 4 bases, J lost 0 bases, and 3 bases stayed unmatched. This CDR3 spans 15 amino acids. The part of the CDR3 DNA that was read is TGTGCCAGCAGCCCGAGACAGGGGGTGAACACTGAA. Translation gives CASSPRQGVNTE. The CDR3 as a whole reads CASSPRQGVNTEAFF.